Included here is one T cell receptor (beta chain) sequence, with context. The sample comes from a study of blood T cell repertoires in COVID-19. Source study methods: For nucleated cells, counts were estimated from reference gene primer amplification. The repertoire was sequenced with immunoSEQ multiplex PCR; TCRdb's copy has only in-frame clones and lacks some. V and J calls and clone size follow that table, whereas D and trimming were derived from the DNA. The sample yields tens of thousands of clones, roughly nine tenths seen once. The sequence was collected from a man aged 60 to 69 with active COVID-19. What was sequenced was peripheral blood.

CDR3 in amino acids: CASSVAGRDSNQPQHF. CDR3 coding DNA: TGTGCCAGCAGCGTAGCTGGCAGGGATAGCAATCAGCCCCAGCATTTT. This chain connects TRBV9 to TRBJ1-5; D might be TRBD1 (5 bases). V lost 0 bases to trimming and J lost 0 bases, with 10 bases between them. In germline, CDR1 is SGDLS, CDR2 YYNGEE. The CDR3 runs to 16 residues. Full variable domain (outside the CDR3, taken from reference TRBV9 and TRBJ1-5): DSGVTQTPKHLITATGQRVTLRCSPRSGDLSVYWYQQSLDQGLQFLIQYYNGEERAKGNILERFSAQQFPDLHSELNLSSLELGDSALYFCASSVAGRDSNQPQHFGDGTRLSIL.